Here is one T cell receptor beta chain with its context. V gave up 3 bases and J gave up 0 bases, with 15 bases separating them. This CDR3 is 18 amino acids long. The germline CDR1 and CDR2 sequences are KGHSH and LQKENI. This sample was taken from a study of control samples from healthy donors and cancer patients. Clones were sequenced by immunoSEQ multiplex PCR, and TCRdb holds only the in-frame ones, with some missing. The table has 52,000 or so clones, roughly 94% seen once. The clonotype comes from a man in his thirties or forties in good health. Specimen: blood. The rearrangement links TRBV18 to TRBJ2-6; D is unclear. The CDR3 DNA reads TGTGCCAGCTCACCTTTCACAGCCGAAGTCTCTGGGGCCAACGTCCTGACTTTC. Translating gives CASSPFTAEVSGANVLTF.